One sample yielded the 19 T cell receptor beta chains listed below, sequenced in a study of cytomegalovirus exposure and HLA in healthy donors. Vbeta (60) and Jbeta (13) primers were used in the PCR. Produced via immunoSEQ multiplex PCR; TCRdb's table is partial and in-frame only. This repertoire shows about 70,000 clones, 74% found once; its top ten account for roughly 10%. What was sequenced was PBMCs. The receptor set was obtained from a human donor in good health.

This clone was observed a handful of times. CDR3 protein: CASSGTGPTDTQYF. The CDR3 DNA reads as TGTGCCAGCAGTGGGACAGGGCCCACAGATACGCAGTATTTT. The chain is built from TRBV28 and TRBJ2-3; 9 bases are shared with TRBD1. The germline V gene encodes CDR1 MDHEN and CDR2 SYDVKM. Trimming removed 5 bases from V and 2 bases from J; junction bases left unmatched: 2. The CDR3 is 14 amino acids.

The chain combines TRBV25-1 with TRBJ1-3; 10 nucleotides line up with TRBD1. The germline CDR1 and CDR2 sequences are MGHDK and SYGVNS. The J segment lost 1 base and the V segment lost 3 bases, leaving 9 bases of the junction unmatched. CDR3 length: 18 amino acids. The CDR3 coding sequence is TGTGCCAGCAGTGACCCTCGGACAGGGGGAATTTCTGGAAACACCATATATTTT. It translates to CASSDPRTGGISGNTIYF.

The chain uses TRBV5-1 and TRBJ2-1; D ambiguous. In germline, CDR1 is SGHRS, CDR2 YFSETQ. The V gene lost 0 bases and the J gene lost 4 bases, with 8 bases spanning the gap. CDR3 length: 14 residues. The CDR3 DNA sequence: TGCGCCAGCAGCTTGGAGAAACATTACAATGAGCAGTTCTTC. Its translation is CASSLEKHYNEQFF.

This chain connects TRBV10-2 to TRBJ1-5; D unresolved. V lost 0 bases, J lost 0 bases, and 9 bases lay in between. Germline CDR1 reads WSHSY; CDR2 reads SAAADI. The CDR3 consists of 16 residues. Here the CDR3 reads CASSESRSYSNQPQHF. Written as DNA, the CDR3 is TGCGCCAGCAGTGAGTCTCGAAGCTATAGCAATCAGCCCCAGCATTTT.

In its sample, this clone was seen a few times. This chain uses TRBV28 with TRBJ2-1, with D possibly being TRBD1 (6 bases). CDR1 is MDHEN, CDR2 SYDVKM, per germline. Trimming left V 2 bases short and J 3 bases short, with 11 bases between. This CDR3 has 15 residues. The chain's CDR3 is CASSLGAGDYNEQFF. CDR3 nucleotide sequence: TGTGCCAGCAGTTTAGGAGCAGGGGACTACAATGAGCAGTTCTTC.

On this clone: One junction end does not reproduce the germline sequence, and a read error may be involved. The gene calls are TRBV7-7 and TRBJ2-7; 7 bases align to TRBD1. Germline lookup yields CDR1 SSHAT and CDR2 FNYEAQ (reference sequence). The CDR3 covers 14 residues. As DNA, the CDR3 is TGTGCTAGCAGCCAAAATCTACAGGGGTCCGAGCAGTACTTC. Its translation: CASSQNLQGSEQYF.

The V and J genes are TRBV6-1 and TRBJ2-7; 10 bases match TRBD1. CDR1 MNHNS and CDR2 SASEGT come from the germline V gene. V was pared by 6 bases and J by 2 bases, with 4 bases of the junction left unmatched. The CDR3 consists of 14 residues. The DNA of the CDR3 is TGTGCCAGCAGCGGGACAGGGGACACCTACGAGCAGTACTTC. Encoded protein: CASSGTGDTYEQYF.

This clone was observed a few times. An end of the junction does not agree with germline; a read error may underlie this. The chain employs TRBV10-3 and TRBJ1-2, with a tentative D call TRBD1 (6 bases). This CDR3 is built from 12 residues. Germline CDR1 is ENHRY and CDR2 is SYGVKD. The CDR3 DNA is TGTGCCATCAGCGAGTACAGGGAAGGCTACACCTTC. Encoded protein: CAISEYREGYTF.

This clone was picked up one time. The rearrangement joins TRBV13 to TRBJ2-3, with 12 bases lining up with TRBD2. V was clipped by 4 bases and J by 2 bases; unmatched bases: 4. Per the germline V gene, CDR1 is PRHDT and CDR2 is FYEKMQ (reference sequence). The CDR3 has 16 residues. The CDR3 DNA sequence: TGTGCCAGCAGCTCCGGACTAGCGGGAACCACAGATACGCAGTATTTT. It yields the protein CASSSGLAGTTDTQYF.

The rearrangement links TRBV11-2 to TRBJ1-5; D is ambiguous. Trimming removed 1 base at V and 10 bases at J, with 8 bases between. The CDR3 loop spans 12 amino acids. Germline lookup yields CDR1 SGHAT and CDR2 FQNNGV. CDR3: CASSLVPGPQHF. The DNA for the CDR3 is TGTGCCAGCAGCTTAGTTCCAGGCCCCCAGCATTTT.

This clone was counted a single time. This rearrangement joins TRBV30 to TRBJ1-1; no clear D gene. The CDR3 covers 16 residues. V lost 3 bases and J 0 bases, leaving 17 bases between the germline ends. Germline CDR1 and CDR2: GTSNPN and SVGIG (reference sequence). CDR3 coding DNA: TGTGCCTGGAGGGGAGGACTCTTGCTCGTGAACACTGAAGCTTTCTTT. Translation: CAWRGGLLLVNTEAFF. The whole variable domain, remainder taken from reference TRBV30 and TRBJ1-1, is SQTIHQWPATLVQPVGSPLSLECTVEGTSNPNLYWYRQAAGRGLQLLFYSVGIGQISSEVPQNLSASRPQDRQFILSSKKLLLSDSGFYLCAWRGGLLLVNTEAFFGQGTRLTVV.

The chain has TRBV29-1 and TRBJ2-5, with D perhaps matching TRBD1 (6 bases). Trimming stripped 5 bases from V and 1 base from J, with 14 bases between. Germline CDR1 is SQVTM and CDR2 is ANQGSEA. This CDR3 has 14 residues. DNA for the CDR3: TGCAGCGTTCCGGCGGACAGCGGCCAAGAGACCCAGTACTTC. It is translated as CSVPADSGQETQYF. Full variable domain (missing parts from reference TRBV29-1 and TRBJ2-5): SAVISQKPSRDICQRGTSLTIQCQVDSQVTMMFWYRQQPGQSLTLIATANQGSEATYESGFVIDKFPISRPNLTFSTLTVSNMSPEDSSIYLCSVPADSGQETQYFGPGTRLLVL.

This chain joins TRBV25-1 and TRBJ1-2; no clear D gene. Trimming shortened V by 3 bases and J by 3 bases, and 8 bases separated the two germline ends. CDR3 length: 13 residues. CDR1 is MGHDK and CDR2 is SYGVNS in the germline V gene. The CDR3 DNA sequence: TGTGCCAGCAGTGAGTTCACGGACTATGGCTACACCTTC. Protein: CASSEFTDYGYTF.

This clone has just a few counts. CDR3 sequence: CASSQRTASNQPQHF. DNA for the CDR3: TGCGCCAGCAGCCAAAGAACTGCTAGCAATCAGCCCCAGCATTTT. The chain employs TRBV4-1 and TRBJ1-5; D is ambiguous. The CDR3 sequence is 15 residues long. Trimming left V 2 bases short and J 0 bases short, with 8 bases between. Looked up from germline, CDR1 is MGHRA and CDR2 is YSYEKL.

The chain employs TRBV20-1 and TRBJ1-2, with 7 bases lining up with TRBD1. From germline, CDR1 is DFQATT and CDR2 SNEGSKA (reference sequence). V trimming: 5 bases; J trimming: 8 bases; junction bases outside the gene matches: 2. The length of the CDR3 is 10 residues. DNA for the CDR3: TGCAGTGCTGAGACAGGGGGCTACACCTTC. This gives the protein CSAETGGYTF.

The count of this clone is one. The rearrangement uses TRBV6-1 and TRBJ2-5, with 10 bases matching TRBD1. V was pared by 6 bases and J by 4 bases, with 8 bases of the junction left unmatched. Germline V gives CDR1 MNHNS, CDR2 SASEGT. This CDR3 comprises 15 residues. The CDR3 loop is CASSTGTGDLETQYF. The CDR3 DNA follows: TGTGCCAGCAGCACCGGGACAGGGGATTTAGAGACCCAGTACTTC.

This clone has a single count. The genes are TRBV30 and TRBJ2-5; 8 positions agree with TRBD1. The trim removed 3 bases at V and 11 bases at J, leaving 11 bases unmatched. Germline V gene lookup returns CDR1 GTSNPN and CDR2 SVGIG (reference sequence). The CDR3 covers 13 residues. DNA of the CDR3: TGTGCCTGGAGCCTAACGACAGGGGAACGGCAGTACTTC. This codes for CAWSLTTGERQYF.

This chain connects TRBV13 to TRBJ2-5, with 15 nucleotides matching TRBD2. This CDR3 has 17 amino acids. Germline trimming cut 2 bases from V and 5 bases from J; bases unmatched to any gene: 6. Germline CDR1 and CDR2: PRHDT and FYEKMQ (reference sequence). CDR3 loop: CASSLRGLAGGMETQYF. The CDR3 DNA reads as TGTGCCAGCAGCTTAAGGGGACTAGCGGGAGGAATGGAGACCCAGTACTTC.

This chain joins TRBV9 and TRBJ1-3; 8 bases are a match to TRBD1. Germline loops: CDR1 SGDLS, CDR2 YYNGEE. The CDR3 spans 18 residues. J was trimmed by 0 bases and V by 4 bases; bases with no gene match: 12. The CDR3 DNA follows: TGTGCCAGCAGCCTCTTCCCCGGGGACAGGACCTCTGGAAACACCATATATTTT. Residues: CASSLFPGDRTSGNTIYF.